Listed here is a single TCR beta chain. What it binds is unknown. A read error may produce the germline difference seen at one junction end. This record belongs to a study of CD8 T cells in ankylosing spondylitis. Regarding the study as a whole: In peripheral blood, disease-linked CD8+ clones occurred at relatively low frequencies. Disease-linked clones were reportedly significantly enriched in matched ankylosing spondylitis synovial fluid. Typical of ankylosing spondylitis blood, it appeared, was a TCR beta motif of roughly eight highly homologous variants.

The germline V gene has CDR1 DFQATT and CDR2 SNEGSKA (reference sequence). The CDR3 extends over 15 amino acids. Quantitative 5'-RACE with molecular barcodes generated TCR beta libraries. TCRdb recomputed calls from the 5' RACE reads with MiXCR, one row per CDR3 protein. The data hold 200,000 or so distinct CDR3 sequences, with under 15% observed a single time. The V gene is TRBV20-1, the J gene TRBJ2-7; D not certain. Sequenced material: blood, either unsorted or a sorted T cell fraction (not recorded which). The origin of this receptor is a female donor with ankylosing spondylitis or in good health (not recorded which). The CDR3 DNA sequence: TGCAGTGCTAGAGATCGAGGAACAAACCTCTACGAGCAGTGCTTC. As protein: CSARDRGTNLYEQCF.